What follows are 26 T cell receptor beta chains derived from one specimen sequenced in a study of regulatory T cells in long-lasting Graves disease. The TCR beta library used iRepertoire HTBI primers with Arm-PCR amplification of CDR3. TCRdb re-called the multiplex PCR reads through MiXCR, storing one row per CDR3 protein. Of about 440,000 distinct CDR3 sequences in the sample, around 15% are singletons; the top ten hold 9.5% to 12%. Time point indicated: newly diagnosed GD, antithyroid drugs for less than 3 months. PBMC-extracted RNA yielded the TCR library. This sample also appeared in a second study, on T cells in Graves' hyperthyroidism and ophthalmopathy.

The source material was peripheral blood mononuclear cells (PBMCs), sampled at new diagnosis, from a patient treated with antithyroid drugs. The receptors derive from a woman in her 30s with Graves disease.

The CDR3 loop reads CASSLGITGTGAFYYNEQFF. CDR3 sequence (DNA): TGTGCCAGCAGCTTAGGAATAACCGGGACAGGGGCATTCTATTACAATGAGCAGTTCTTC. The chain links TRBV7-2 to TRBJ2-1, with 10 bases lining up with TRBD1. This CDR3 is built from 20 residues. Germline V lookup: CDR1 SGHTA, CDR2 FQGNSA. The V gene end was trimmed by 1 base and the J gene end by 4 bases; junction bases not matched to a gene: 16.

This clonotype occurred a few times. V usage is TRBV5-1 and J usage is TRBJ2-3; no firm D call. Trimming stripped 0 bases from V and 0 bases from J, with 8 bases between. The CDR3 contains 15 residues. Germline V lookup: CDR1 SGHRS, CDR2 YFSETQ. DNA for the CDR3: TGCGCCAGCAGCTTGGCGGTAGCTAGCACAGATACGCAGTATTTT. It codes for CASSLAVASTDTQYF.

The chain recombines TRBV6-1 with TRBJ1-3; D gene unclear. The V end was cut by 7 bases, the J end by 0 bases, with 22 bases between. CDR1 MNHNS and CDR2 SASEGT come from the germline V gene. The CDR3 extends over 18 amino acids. The DNA for the CDR3 is TGTGCCAGCATGGTAGGAGGGTACGGTGCGCTCTCTGGAAACACCATATATTTT. Translated: CASMVGGYGALSGNTIYF.

The sample holds many counts of this clonotype. The chain carries TRBV6-1 and TRBJ1-2, with no clear D. Germline loops: CDR1 MNHNS, CDR2 SASEGT. This CDR3 is 12 amino acids long. Trimming took 5 bases from V and 7 from J, leaving 11 bases between them. The CDR3 DNA sequence: TGTGCCAGCAGTAAGGGTCTTCGTGGCTACACCTTC. As protein: CASSKGLRGYTF.

This clonotype was seen more than once but under ten times. The chain couples TRBV30 to TRBJ1-5; unclear D gene. The V gene lost 0 bases and the J gene lost 7 bases, with 10 bases spanning the gap. The CDR3 covers 13 residues. The V gene's germline CDR1 is GTSNPN and CDR2 SVGIG (reference sequence). This chain's CDR3 is CAWSVLRAQPQHF. CDR3 DNA: TGTGCCTGGAGTGTACTCCGGGCACAGCCCCAGCATTTT. Supplemented by reference TRBV30 and TRBJ1-5, the full variable domain reads SQTIHQWPATLVQPVGSPLSLECTVEGTSNPNLYWYRQAAGRGLQLLFYSVGIGQISSEVPQNLSASRPQDRQFILSSKKLLLSDSGFYLCAWSVLRAQPQHFGDGTRLSIL.

This clonotype was detected only a few times. This may come from a read error, since a much larger clone is one base off. The gene calls are TRBV27 and TRBJ2-4; the D gene is possibly TRBD2 (5 bases). The CDR3 runs 14 residues. Germline V gene sequence: CDR1 MNHEY, CDR2 SMNVEV (reference sequence). DNA for the CDR3: TGTGCCAGCAGTTTAACCGGGATCAAAAACGTTCAGTACTTC. Residues: CASSLTGIKNVQYF.

This clonotype was seen a few times. The chain recombines TRBV4-1 with TRBJ2-2; D is possibly TRBD1 (6 bases). The CDR3 loop spans 16 amino acids. CDR1 MGHRA and CDR2 YSYEKL come from the germline V gene. Trimming removed 1 base at V and 6 bases at J, with 15 bases between. CDR3 nucleotides: TGCGCCAGCAGCCAAGTGACAGGTTGGCTTCCCGGGGAGCTGTTTTTT. Translated, it gives CASSQVTGWLPGELFF.

V gene TRBV4-1 combines with J gene TRBJ1-1; D is unresolved. CDR1 is MGHRA, CDR2 YSYEKL, per germline. The V end was cut by 1 base, the J end by 6 bases, with 18 bases between. The CDR3 is made up of 16 amino acids. Here the CDR3 DNA reads TGCGCCAGCAGCCAAGTTGGGAAGTACCCGGGCCCTGAAGCTTTCTTT. The encoded protein is CASSQVGKYPGPEAFF.

The table lists this clonotype with a few counts. The gene calls are TRBV5-1 and TRBJ1-1, with D possibly being TRBD1 (6 bases). Germline V lookup: CDR1 SGHRS, CDR2 YFSETQ. This CDR3 spans 13 amino acids. V dropped 5 bases and J dropped 5 bases, with 13 bases sitting between them. CDR3 nucleotides: TGCGCCAGCAGAACACAGGGTAAGACTGAAGCTTTCTTT. This sequence encodes CASRTQGKTEAFF.

This clonotype was recorded at least ten times. The chain links TRBV12-3 or TRBV12-4 to TRBJ1-2; weak D call: TRBD1 (5 bases). This CDR3 is 14 amino acids long. V lost 5 bases to trimming and J lost 2 bases, with 12 bases between them. The CDR3 is CASSPAGGNYGYTF. CDR3 coding DNA: TGTGCCAGCAGTCCCGCGGGGGGAAACTATGGCTACACCTTC.

The count of this clonotype is one. The rearrangement joins TRBV11-2 to TRBJ2-1, with 10 bases that match TRBD2. The CDR3 is 17 residues long. Germline trimming cut 5 bases from V and 7 bases from J; bases unmatched to any gene: 14. CDR1 is SGHAT and CDR2 is FQNNGV in the germline V gene. The CDR3 nucleotides read TGTGCCAGCAGCCCCCCCTCTAGCGGGAGTGGGGGGAATGAGCAGTTCTTC. It specifies CASSPPSSGSGGNEQFF.

This clonotype came up many times. The CDR3: CASSVAPGQSLNTEAFF. In nucleotides, the CDR3 is TGTGCCAGCAGCGTAGCCCCCGGACAGTCTCTAAACACTGAAGCTTTCTTT. V is TRBV9 and J is TRBJ1-1, with D maybe TRBD1 (6 bases). The CDR3 loop spans 17 amino acids. The germline CDR1 and CDR2 sequences are SGDLS and YYNGEE. V was clipped by 0 bases and J by 2 bases, with 17 bases between them.

This clonotype was recorded a few times. The V gene is TRBV7-9, the J gene TRBJ1-6; a weak D match, TRBD1 (5 bases). CDR3 length equals 16 residues. Looked up from germline, CDR1 is SEHNR and CDR2 is FQNEAQ (reference sequence). V shed 5 bases and J shed 7 bases, with 18 bases lying between them. This CDR3 reads CASSNRNRGGNSPLHF. The CDR3 nucleotides read TGTGCCAGCAGCAACAGAAATCGCGGGGGGAATTCACCCCTCCACTTT.

The sample holds a few counts of this clonotype. This chain links TRBV28 with TRBJ2-1, with 8 bases identical to TRBD2. After removal of 4 bases from V and 3 bases from J, the junction contained 14 bases not matched to a gene. This CDR3 spans 18 amino acids. Germline V gene lookup returns CDR1 MDHEN and CDR2 SYDVKM. The DNA of the CDR3 is TGTGCCAGCAGTTACCCCTCCGTGGGAGCGGGAGACTACAATGAGCAGTTCTTC. It yields the protein CASSYPSVGAGDYNEQFF.

In regard to this clonotype: This may come from a read error, since a much larger clone is one base off. The chain links TRBV6-2 or TRBV6-3 to TRBJ2-5; 7 bases are shared with TRBD2. Germline trimming cut 7 bases from V and 3 bases from J; bases unmatched to any gene: 11. This CDR3 contains 15 residues. Germline V gene sequence: CDR1 MNHEY, CDR2 SVGEGT. Here the CDR3 DNA reads TGTGCCAGCACCTTACTGGTGGCGGGAGAAGAGACCCAGTACTTC. Its translation is CASTLLVAGEETQYF.

This clonotype was detected many times. The chain couples TRBV5-1 to TRBJ1-5; D is ambiguous. Looked up from germline, CDR1 is SGHRS and CDR2 is YFSETQ. Trimming took 0 bases from V and 5 from J, leaving 6 bases between them. This CDR3 is built from 13 residues. CDR3 DNA sequence: TGCGCCAGCAGCTTGGAAACAGATCAGCCCCAGCATTTT. Encoded protein: CASSLETDQPQHF.

For this clonotype: Given a much more abundant clone one base away, this may be a read error. The chain uses TRBV6-5 and TRBJ2-2, with 7 bases matching TRBD2. V lost 2 bases, J lost 7 bases, and 7 bases stayed unmatched. Looked up from germline, CDR1 is MNHEY and CDR2 is SVGAGI. This CDR3 region has 15 residues. For the CDR3, the DNA is TGTGCCAGCAGTTACGAGGGAGGGTGGTTCGGGGAGCTGTTTTTT. Its translation: CASSYEGGWFGELFF.

This clonotype occurred many times. The chain has TRBV10-3 and TRBJ2-1; TRBD1 aligns across 8 bases. Trimming removed 4 bases from V and 4 bases from J; junction bases left unmatched: 3. The CDR3 has 14 amino acids. In germline, CDR1 is ENHRY, CDR2 SYGVKD. CDR3 residues: CAISGDRGYNEQFF. CDR3 sequence (DNA): TGTGCCATCAGTGGAGACAGGGGATACAATGAGCAGTTCTTC.

The table lists this clonotype with a few counts. The chain's CDR3 is CASSWTGDHEQYF. The DNA for the CDR3 is TGTGCCAGCAGCTGGACAGGGGATCACGAGCAGTACTTC. The rearrangement links TRBV5-5 to TRBJ2-7, with 9 bases aligning to TRBD1. The CDR3 length is 13 residues. From germline, CDR1 is SGHKS and CDR2 YYEKEE (reference sequence). The trim removed 3 bases at V and 5 bases at J, leaving 3 bases unmatched.

This clonotype was counted ten times or more. The V call is TRBV7-8, the J call TRBJ2-3; D is unresolved. Trimming pared 7 bases from V and 2 bases from J, leaving 10 bases between. Germline CDR1 is SGHVS and CDR2 is FQNEAQ. The CDR3 runs to 13 residues. As DNA, the CDR3 is TGTGCCAGCACCAGTTTAGTCACAGATACGCAGTATTTT. This encodes CASTSLVTDTQYF.

This clonotype has ten or more counts. V and J are TRBV12-3 or TRBV12-4 and TRBJ2-5, with unresolved D. Trimming took off 2 bases at V and 5 bases at J, with 15 bases between the two ends. CDR3 length equals 15 residues. CDR3 protein: CASSLLSRLRETQYF. CDR3 DNA: TGTGCCAGCAGTTTATTGTCCAGGTTGAGGGAGACCCAGTACTTC.

In regard to this clonotype: A much larger clone differs by one base, so this may be a read error. This is likely a read error, given that the CDR3 carries no conserved phenylalanine or tryptophan at its end. The V and J genes are TRBV28 and TRBJ1-5, with no clear D. The V and J ends lost 7 bases and 0 bases respectively, with 13 bases between them. The germline V gene encodes CDR1 MDHEN and CDR2 SYDVKM. CDR3 size: 15 residues. This chain's CDR3 is CASKGGSHSNQPQHL. The DNA of the CDR3 is TGTGCCAGCAAGGGCGGCAGCCATAGCAATCAGCCCCAGCATCTT.

In this sample, this clonotype turned up many times. This sequence joins TRBV7-2 and TRBJ2-7, with D possibly TRBD2 on 5 matching bases. V shed 5 bases and J shed 4 bases, with 18 bases lying between them. The CDR3 sequence is 15 residues long. CDR1 and CDR2 (germline): SGHTA, FQGNSA. The CDR3 bases are TGTGCCAGCAGCCTCCGGGCAGGTGGAGGTTACGAGCAGTACTTC. Translation gives CASSLRAGGGYEQYF.

As concerns this clonotype: Being one base from a much bigger clone, this may be a read error. The chain recombines TRBV27 with TRBJ1-6; D not certain. Germline loops: CDR1 MNHEY, CDR2 SMNVEV (reference sequence). Between the trimmed V and J ends, which lost 3 bases and 2 bases, there was a span of 14 bases. CDR3 length equals 17 residues. CDR3 residues: CASSFKAASPYNSPLHF. CDR3 nucleotide sequence: TGTGCCAGCAGTTTCAAGGCCGCGAGCCCCTATAATTCACCCCTCCACTTT.

V and J are TRBV20-1 and TRBJ2-5; 8 bases map to TRBD1. This CDR3 has 13 amino acids. V was pared by 3 bases and J by 6 bases, with 6 bases of the junction left unmatched. Germline V gives CDR1 DFQATT, CDR2 SNEGSKA (reference sequence). In nucleotides, the CDR3 is TGCAGTGCTAGGACAGGGGCGCGACAGACCCAGTACTTC. Protein sequence: CSARTGARQTQYF.

The CDR3: CSGPPGGHEQYF. CDR3 DNA sequence: TGCAGTGGCCCACCAGGGGGCCACGAGCAGTACTTC. The chain joins TRBV20-1 to TRBJ2-7, with 8 bases aligning to TRBD1. After removal of 7 bases from V and 5 bases from J, the junction contained 7 bases not matched to a gene. Germline V gene sequence: CDR1 DFQATT, CDR2 SNEGSKA (reference sequence). The CDR3 sequence is 12 residues long.